What follows is one T cell receptor beta chain and its context. Assay used: immunoSEQ multiplex PCR; TCRdb lists only in-frame clones, some missing. The table records around 180,000 clones, approximately 88% of them present only once. The data derive from a study of blood T cell repertoires in COVID-19. Germline assignment: CDR1 MDHEN and CDR2 SYDVKM. Trimming pared 2 bases from V and 6 bases from J, leaving 8 bases between. The CDR3 has 12 residues. The V and J genes are TRBV28 and TRBJ2-7; D remains unclear. Source material: peripheral blood. This TCR derives from a woman aged 30 to 39 with acute or convalescent COVID-19. The CDR3 DNA reads TGTGCCAGCAGTTTAGCCCCGGGCGAGCAGTACTTC. The encoded protein is CASSLAPGEQYF.